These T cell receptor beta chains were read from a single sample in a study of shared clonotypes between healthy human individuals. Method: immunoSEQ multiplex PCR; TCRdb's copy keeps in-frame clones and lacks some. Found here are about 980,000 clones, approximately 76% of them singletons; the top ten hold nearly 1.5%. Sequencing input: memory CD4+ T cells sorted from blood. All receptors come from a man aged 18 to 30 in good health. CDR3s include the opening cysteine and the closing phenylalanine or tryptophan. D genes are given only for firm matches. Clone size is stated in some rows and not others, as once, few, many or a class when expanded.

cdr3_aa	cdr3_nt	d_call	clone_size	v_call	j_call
CASGKAGQGAHEQYF	TGTGCTAGTGGTAAGGCAGGACAGGGGGCCCACGAGCAGTACTTC	TRBD1	-	TRBV12-5	TRBJ2-7
CAISDQGSSSYEQYF	TGTGCCATCAGTGACCAGGGGTCGAGCTCCTACGAGCAGTACTTC	-	few	TRBV10-3	TRBJ2-7
CASSIMGSSNQPQHF	TGTGCCAGTAGTATCATGGGGAGTAGCAATCAGCCCCAGCATTTT	-	few	TRBV19	TRBJ1-5
CASSSRTSGSYEQYF	TGTGCCAGCAGCTCAAGGACTAGCGGGAGCTACGAGCAGTACTTC	TRBD2	once	TRBV7-2	TRBJ2-7
CASSFPGQGNSPLHF	TGTGCCAGCAGTTTCCCGGGACAGGGAAATTCACCCCTCCACTTT	TRBD1	few	TRBV28	TRBJ1-6
CASRPGQSNYGYTF	TGTGCCAGCAGGCCGGGACAGAGTAACTATGGCTACACCTTC	TRBD1	-	TRBV5-4	TRBJ1-2
CASSLRNSGGKLFF	TGTGCCAGCAGCTTAAGGAACAGCGGCGGAAAACTGTTTTTT	-	-	TRBV11-2	TRBJ1-4
CAWITDGNTEAFF	TGTGCCTGGATTACGGACGGGAACACTGAAGCTTTCTTT	-	once	TRBV30	TRBJ1-1
CASKNRVDEKLFF	TGTGCCAGTAAGAACAGGGTCGATGAAAAACTGTTTTTT	-	-	TRBV19	TRBJ1-4
CASSLRGGTYNEQFF	TGTGCCAGCAGCTTAAGGGGGGGAACCTACAATGAGCAGTTCTTC	-	-	TRBV5-6	TRBJ2-1
CASRRQPADTEAFF	TGTGCCAGTAGAAGACAGCCAGCGGACACTGAAGCTTTCTTT	-	few	TRBV19	TRBJ1-1
CASSVGRKANYGYTF	TGTGCCAGCAGTGTAGGGAGGAAGGCTAACTATGGCTACACCTTC	-	-	TRBV2	TRBJ1-2
CASSDGGRTYGYTF	TGTGCCAGCAGTGATGGGGGGCGAACTTATGGCTACACCTTC	-	many	TRBV6-1	TRBJ1-2
CASSLALAGGYDEQFF	TGCGCCAGCAGCTTGGCCCTCGCGGGAGGGTACGATGAGCAGTTCTTC	TRBD2	-	TRBV5-1	TRBJ2-1
CASSLDFRGRSPLHF	TGTGCCAGCAGCTTAGATTTTAGAGGGAGGTCACCCCTCCACTTT	-	few	TRBV11-2	TRBJ1-6
CASSETGGQSEKLFF	TGTGCCAGTAGTGAGACAGGGGGGCAGAGTGAAAAACTGTTTTTT	TRBD1	-	TRBV19	TRBJ1-4
CASSEIGGNTGELFF	TGTGCCAGCAGTGAAATTGGGGGGAACACCGGGGAGCTGTTTTTT	-	-	TRBV6-1	TRBJ2-2
CASSLVGGIGTEAFF	TGCGCCAGCAGCTTGGTTGGGGGCATAGGGACTGAAGCTTTCTTT	-	-	TRBV5-1	TRBJ1-1
CASSLGTGTYEQYF	TGCGCCAGCAGCTTGGGGACAGGTACCTACGAGCAGTACTTC	TRBD1	-	TRBV5-1	TRBJ2-7
CASSLQATNYGYTF	TGTGCCAGCAGCTTACAGGCAACCAACTATGGCTACACCTTC	-	many	TRBV7-6	TRBJ1-2
CASSFLSGTETQYF	TGTGCCAGCAGCTTCTTATCAGGGACCGAGACCCAGTACTTC	-	few	TRBV7-2	TRBJ2-5
CASSMGGILEQYF	TGTGCCAGTAGTATGGGCGGGATCCTCGAGCAGTACTTC	-	-	TRBV19	TRBJ2-7
CASSLTRADTQYF	TGTGCCAGCAGCTTGACTAGGGCAGATACGCAGTATTTT	-	-	TRBV6-1	TRBJ2-3
CATGQGRNSPLHF	TGTGCCACCGGACAGGGGCGTAATTCACCCCTCCACTTT	TRBD1	once	TRBV27	TRBJ1-6
CASSQDTGSEQYF	TGCGCCAGCAGCCAAGACACAGGGTCCGAGCAGTACTTC	-	-	TRBV4-3	TRBJ2-7
CASSLPRVDNEQFF	TGTGCCAGCAGCTTACCCAGGGTTGACAATGAGCAGTTCTTC	-	-	TRBV7-6	TRBJ2-1
CASSAPGQENTEAFF	TGCGCCAGCAGCGCCCCGGGACAGGAGAACACTGAAGCTTTCTTT	TRBD1	-	TRBV5-1	TRBJ1-1
CASSIQTAVYGYTF	TGTGCCAGCAGCATCCAGACAGCCGTCTATGGCTACACCTTC	-	-	TRBV7-9	TRBJ1-2
CASSQDMGGGDIQYF	TGCGCCAGCAGCCAAGATATGGGGGGTGGGGACATTCAGTACTTC	-	-	TRBV4-3	TRBJ2-4
CASSKEGTGELFF	TGTGCCAGCAGTAAGGAGGGCACCGGGGAGCTGTTTTTT	-	-	TRBV6-6	TRBJ2-2
CASSKDRAGANVLTF	TGTGCCAGCTCAAAGGACAGGGCTGGGGCCAACGTCCTGACTTTC	TRBD1	-	TRBV18	TRBJ2-6
CASSAQLNTEAFF	TGTGCCAGCAGTGCCCAGTTGAACACTGAAGCTTTCTTT	-	few	TRBV6-4	TRBJ1-1
CASSLTGSGANVLTF	TGTGCCAGCAGCCTAACAGGGTCTGGGGCCAACGTCCTGACTTTC	-	-	TRBV28	TRBJ2-6
CASSLSGPKETQYF	TGTGCCAGCAGCTTATCGGGGCCGAAAGAGACCCAGTACTTC	-	-	TRBV5-4	TRBJ2-5
CASRAKTDGIYGYTF	TGTGCCAGCAGAGCTAAGACCGACGGAATTTATGGCTACACCTTC	-	once	TRBV6-1	TRBJ1-2
CASSLGGTGSYEQYF	TGTGCCAGCAGCCTCGGAGGAACAGGGTCCTACGAGCAGTACTTC	-	-	TRBV6-5	TRBJ2-7
CASSLAGTAEKLFF	TGTGCCAGCAGCTTAGCGGGGACAGCTGAAAAACTGTTTTTT	TRBD1	-	TRBV7-9	TRBJ1-4
CASKLAGETEAFF	TGTGCCAGCAAGCTCGCAGGGGAGACTGAAGCTTTCTTT	-	-	TRBV2	TRBJ1-1
CASSLRTGIAMRNSPLHF	TGTGCCAGCAGCTTACGGACAGGGATCGCGATGAGGAATTCACCCCTCCACTTT	TRBD1	-	TRBV5-5	TRBJ1-6
CASSLAGVSGELFF	TGTGCCAGTTCACTAGCGGGAGTCTCCGGGGAGCTGTTTTTT	TRBD2	-	TRBV19	TRBJ2-2
CASTGTRDSPLHF	TGTGCCAGTACTGGGACCAGAGATTCACCCCTCCACTTT	-	few	TRBV19	TRBJ1-6
CASQGGGYRTEAFF	TGTGCCAGTCAGGGAGGGGGCTACCGAACTGAAGCTTTCTTT	TRBD1	-	TRBV6-5	TRBJ1-1
CASSIGLAAYNEQFF	TGTGCCAGCAGTATCGGACTAGCGGCTTACAATGAGCAGTTCTTC	TRBD2	-	TRBV6-6	TRBJ2-1
CASSVGTGGSGNTIYF	TGTGCCAGCAGCGTTGGTACAGGGGGATCTGGAAACACCATATATTTT	TRBD1	once	TRBV7-9	TRBJ1-3
CASSQELANYNEQFF	TGTGCCAGCAGCCAAGAACTAGCAAACTACAATGAGCAGTTCTTC	-	-	TRBV4-2	TRBJ2-1
CASSGFGQGSHEQYF	TGTGCCAGCAGCGGATTCGGACAGGGGAGCCACGAGCAGTACTTC	TRBD1	-	TRBV9	TRBJ2-7
CASSLMTPNQPQHF	TGTGCCAGCAGTTTGATGACCCCCAATCAGCCCCAGCATTTT	-	-	TRBV28	TRBJ1-5
CASSVEGARTDTQYF	TGTGCCAGCAGCGTAGAAGGGGCTCGCACAGATACGCAGTATTTT	-	-	TRBV9	TRBJ2-3
CASSVGGTSQETQYF	TGTGCCAGCAGCGTAGGGGGTACTAGCCAAGAGACCCAGTACTTC	-	-	TRBV9	TRBJ2-5
CASSSSGTGGSEQYF	TGTGCCAGCAGTTCCTCCGGGACAGGGGGCTCCGAGCAGTACTTC	TRBD1	-	TRBV2	TRBJ2-7
CAISESENTGELFF	TGTGCCATCAGTGAATCTGAAAACACCGGGGAGCTGTTTTTT	-	-	TRBV10-3	TRBJ2-2
CASRWNNEQFF	TGTGCCAGCAGATGGAACAATGAGCAGTTCTTC	-	-	TRBV5-6	TRBJ2-1